This TCR beta chain originates from a study of T cells after yellow fever vaccination. Overall study results and limits: Post-booster reappearance was seen for most primary-vaccination clones (96% CD4, roughly 86% CD8). Although the secondary response was weaker, it peaked faster, at day 5 versus 15.

Using its own MiXCR run on the 5' RACE reads, TCRdb lists one record per CDR3 protein. The top ten hold roughly 18% of the sample, which has 360,000 or so distinct CDR3 sequences, 11% seen once. From germline, CDR1 is LNHDA and CDR2 SQIVND (reference sequence). Deletions cut 1 base from V and 6 bases from J, with 10 bases between. The CDR3 consists of 13 residues. Note on this clonotype: Its antigen is currently unknown.

This chain links TRBV19 with TRBJ2-7; the D gene is possibly TRBD2 (6 bases). The clonotype originates from a man aged 18 to 30 who received the YFV17D yellow fever vaccine. The source was PBMCs, collected on the day of the first yellow fever vaccination. The CDR3 DNA is TGTGCCAGTAGTATAGGATGGAGGGGCGAGCAGTACTTC. This codes for CASSIGWRGEQYF.